Shown below are 5 T cell receptor beta chains from a single sample sequenced in a study of cytomegalovirus exposure and HLA in healthy donors. The PCR ran on 60 Vbeta and 13 Jbeta primers. TCRdb's table, derived via immunoSEQ multiplex PCR, lists solely in-frame clones and lacks some. This table holds fewer than 200,000 clones, roughly 82% found once. The specimen sequenced was PBMCs. The receptors stem from a girl aged 2-9 years in good health and CMV-seropositive.

J is TRBJ2-7 and V is TRBV5-1, with D possibly TRBD1 on 6 matching bases. This CDR3 is built from 14 residues. Trimming took 4 bases from V and 1 from J, leaving 12 bases between them. Germline CDR1 is SGHRS and CDR2 is YFSETQ. As DNA, the CDR3 is TGCGCCAGCAGCGAAGAGGACAGTTCCTACGAGCAGTACTTC. Translation gives CASSEEDSSYEQYF.

The rearrangement links TRBV7-2 to TRBJ1-2; unclear D gene. V dropped 2 bases and J dropped 6 bases, with 10 bases sitting between them. The CDR3 covers 13 residues. CDR1 is SGHTA and CDR2 is FQGNSA in the germline V gene. The CDR3 loop is CASSLLRGNGYTF. The CDR3 region has the DNA TGTGCCAGCAGCTTACTTCGTGGCAATGGCTACACCTTC.

This clone came up a few times. The chain employs TRBV6-1 and TRBJ2-7; TRBD1 matches 8 bases. The junction had 8 bases not matched to a gene; V was cut back by 4 bases and J by 3 bases. In germline, CDR1 is MNHNS, CDR2 SASEGT. The CDR3 sequence is 15 residues long. In DNA, the CDR3 is TGTGCCAGCAGTGGACAGACAGGGGCCCTCTACGAGCAGTACTTC. Its protein product is CASSGQTGALYEQYF.

The chain recombines TRBV6-6 with TRBJ1-2; D remains ambiguous. V gave up 3 bases and J gave up 7 bases, with 15 bases separating them. There are 14 residues in the CDR3. Germline V gene sequence: CDR1 MNHNY, CDR2 SVGAGI (reference sequence). CDR3 bases: TGTGCCAGCAGTTATCGCGGGCAACCCGGTGGCTACACCTTC. This gives the protein CASSYRGQPGGYTF.

This rearrangement joins TRBV5-3 to TRBJ1-2; D perhaps matches TRBD1 (6 bases). TRBV5-3 is recorded as an ORF, its role being uncertain. This CDR3 has 16 residues. The V and J ends lost 8 bases and 4 bases respectively, with 24 bases between them. CDR3 in amino acids: CASPLPDNRDRYGYTF. For the CDR3, the DNA is TGTGCCAGTCCGCTCCCAGACAACAGGGATCGCTATGGCTACACCTTC.